The clone carrying this TCR beta chain was found many times. Its cognate antigen is unknown. The ends were cut back, 4 bases at V and 4 bases at J, with 5 bases in the middle. This CDR3 spans 11 amino acids. Germline-derived CDR1 and CDR2 are SQVTM and ANQGSEA. This specimen belongs to a study of T cells after yellow fever vaccination. Study-wide points: The secondary response was weaker, and its peak arrived faster, on day 5 versus 15. Any FACS-sorted repertoire could hold abundant clonotypes that contaminate it from the bulk population. At approximately 96% for CD4 and over 80% for CD8, most primary-vaccination clones showed up again after the booster.

TCRdb re-called the 5' RACE reads with MiXCR, one entry per CDR3 protein. The table records 250,000 to 350,000 distinct CDR3 sequences, around 4.5% of them present only once. The specimen comprised PBMCs, sampled 15 days after the yellow fever booster vaccination. The receptor was isolated from a man between 18 and 35 years old who received the YFV17D yellow fever vaccine. V usage is TRBV29-1 and J usage is TRBJ1-3; no clear D. CDR3 amino acids: CSVAQGNTIYF. The CDR3 nucleotides read TGCAGCGTTGCCCAGGGAAACACCATATATTTT.